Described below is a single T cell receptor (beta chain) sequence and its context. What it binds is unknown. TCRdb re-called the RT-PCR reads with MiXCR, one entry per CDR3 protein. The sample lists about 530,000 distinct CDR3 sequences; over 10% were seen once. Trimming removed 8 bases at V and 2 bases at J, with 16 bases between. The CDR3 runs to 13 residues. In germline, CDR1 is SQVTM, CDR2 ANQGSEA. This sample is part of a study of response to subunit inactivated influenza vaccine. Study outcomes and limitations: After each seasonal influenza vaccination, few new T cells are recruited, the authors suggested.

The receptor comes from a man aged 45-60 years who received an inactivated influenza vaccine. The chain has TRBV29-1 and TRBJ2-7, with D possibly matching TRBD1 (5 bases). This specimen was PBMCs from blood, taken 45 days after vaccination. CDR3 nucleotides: TGCAGCACCCAGGATGGGGCGGCCTACGAGCAGTACTTC. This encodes CSTQDGAAYEQYF.